These 21 T cell receptor beta chains were sequenced from one sample in a study of T-cell reconstitution after alpha-beta-depleted transplantation in children. Construction of the TCRbeta library involved unique molecular identifiers. TCRdb reprocessed the PCR reads with MiXCR, giving one entry per CDR3 protein. Of 350,000 to 450,000 distinct CDR3 sequences in the sample, 13% were seen once. The sequencing here drew on PBMCs, taken from the stem cell graft. The receptors were sampled from a human donor who donated a stem cell graft to a child with Fanconi anemia.

This clonotype was seen ten or more times. The chain recombines TRBV12-3 or TRBV12-4 with TRBJ2-2, with 11 positions matching TRBD1. The CDR3 sequence is 16 residues long. V lost 6 bases to trimming and J lost 5 bases; unmatched junction nucleotides: 8. The CDR3 DNA reads TGTGCCAGCAGCTTTCTGGACAGGGGGCTTACCGGGGAGCTGTTTTTT. The encoded protein is CASSFLDRGLTGELFF.

This clonotype turned up a few times. The chain links TRBV3-1 to TRBJ1-6, with TRBD1 matching 10 bases. With 0 bases clipped from V and 4 bases from J, the junction kept 3 bases outside the gene matches. Germline V gives CDR1 LGHDT, CDR2 YNNKEL (reference sequence). The CDR3 runs to 17 residues. The CDR3 sequence: CASSQESGQGYNSPLHF. As DNA, the CDR3 is TGTGCCAGCAGCCAAGAGTCGGGACAGGGGTATAATTCACCCCTCCACTTT.

This clonotype appeared many times. The chain has TRBV5-1 and TRBJ2-2; D may be TRBD1 or TRBD2 (5 bases each). V lost 4 bases, J lost 4 bases, and 17 bases lay in between. CDR3 size: 16 residues. Germline V gene sequence: CDR1 SGHRS, CDR2 YFSETQ. CDR3 sequence reads: CASSSRGLGVTGELFF. The CDR3 DNA reads TGCGCCAGCAGCAGCCGGGGCCTGGGGGTCACCGGGGAGCTGTTTTTT.

Many counts were recorded for this clonotype. The chain has TRBV6-2 or TRBV6-3 and TRBJ2-2; 10 positions agree with TRBD1. This CDR3 region has 15 residues. Trimming cost V 6 bases and J 1 base; bases outside gene matches: 2. Germline loops: CDR1 MNHEY, CDR2 SVGEGT. The CDR3 DNA reads as TGTGCCAGCAGCCGGGACAGGGGGAACACCGGGGAGCTGTTTTTT. Protein: CASSRDRGNTGELFF.

This clonotype has ten or more counts. The chain combines TRBV29-1 with TRBJ2-3; D gene ambiguous. The CDR3 is 11 residues long. Germline assignment: CDR1 SQVTM and CDR2 ANQGSEA. The V end was cut by 4 bases, the J end by 2 bases, with 4 bases between. This CDR3 is CSVGNTDTQYF. In nucleotides, the CDR3 is TGCAGCGTTGGCAACACAGATACGCAGTATTTT.

This rearrangement joins TRBV18 to TRBJ1-4; D is unresolved. The CDR3 contains 15 residues. Looked up from germline, CDR1 is KGHSH and CDR2 is LQKENI. V gave up 8 bases and J gave up 4 bases, with 17 bases separating them. The CDR3 nucleotides are TGTGCCAGCCAGTCGTCTGGACGGAATAATGAAAAACTGTTTTTT. The encoded protein is CASQSSGRNNEKLFF.

This clonotype turned up a few times. The chain couples TRBV7-2 to TRBJ1-3, with D possibly matching TRBD1 (6 bases). Between the trimmed V and J ends, which lost 0 bases and 2 bases, there was a span of 11 bases. The CDR3 contains 16 residues. Germline V lookup: CDR1 SGHTA, CDR2 FQGNSA. Written as DNA, the CDR3 is TGTGCCAGCAGCTTAGCAGGGGGTGGGACTGGAAACACCATATATTTT. Protein sequence: CASSLAGGGTGNTIYF.

The table lists this clonotype with many counts. J is TRBJ2-1 and V is TRBV30; 9 positions match TRBD1. The CDR3 extends over 13 amino acids. V lost 4 bases and J lost 15; bases outside the gene matches: 13. In germline, CDR1 is GTSNPN, CDR2 SVGIG (reference sequence). This CDR3 is CAWNIGQGSPRFF. The CDR3 nucleotides read TGTGCCTGGAATATCGGACAGGGGTCCCCTAGGTTCTTC.

This clonotype was seen at least ten times. This chain joins TRBV12-3 or TRBV12-4 and TRBJ1-4; TRBD1 matches at 9 bases. CDR3 length equals 15 residues. Trimming took 3 bases from V and 8 from J; bases not matched to a gene: 7. The CDR3 coding sequence is TGTGCCAGCAGTTTTGGGGACAGGGTAGGCGAAAAACTGTTTTTT. Translated, it gives CASSFGDRVGEKLFF.

The genes are TRBV5-1 and TRBJ1-1, with 7 nucleotides matching TRBD1. There are 14 residues in the CDR3. V was clipped by 5 bases and J by 1 base; unmatched bases: 5. Germline loops: CDR1 SGHRS, CDR2 YFSETQ. This chain's CDR3 is CASRQGPKNTEAFF. The CDR3 DNA reads TGCGCCAGCAGACAGGGGCCGAAGAACACTGAAGCTTTCTTT.

This clonotype was counted many times. The CDR3 here is CASSQTLDPGAQYF. As DNA, the CDR3 is TGCGCCAGCAGCCAAACTCTGGACCCGGGTGCGCAGTATTTT. The V and J genes are TRBV4-3 and TRBJ2-3; D is ambiguous. Germline-derived CDR1 and CDR2 are LGHNA and YSLEER. The CDR3 covers 14 residues. Trimming stripped 2 bases from V and 10 bases from J, with 16 bases between.

This clonotype came up a few times. The rearrangement joins TRBV12-3 or TRBV12-4 to TRBJ2-7; 8 nucleotides agree with TRBD2. V was pared by 3 bases and J by 3 bases, with 4 bases of the junction left unmatched. CDR3 length: 14 residues. The CDR3, as DNA: TGTGCCAGCAGTTTCGGCGGGGGGCTCTACGAGCAGTACTTC. Protein: CASSFGGGLYEQYF.

The J gene is TRBJ2-7, the V gene TRBV18; D uncertain. Germline V gene data show CDR1 as KGHSH and CDR2 as LQKENI. CDR3 length: 12 amino acids. The V and J ends lost 4 bases and 1 base respectively, with 5 bases between them. CDR3 loop: CASSLQSYEQYF. The CDR3 DNA reads as TGTGCCAGCTCACTCCAGTCCTACGAGCAGTACTTC.

This clonotype was observed a few times. The chain employs TRBV6-2 or TRBV6-3 and TRBJ1-5; D remains ambiguous. The CDR3 contains 12 residues. CDR1 and CDR2 from the germline V gene are MNHEY and SVGEGT. The germline V and J ends were trimmed by 6 bases and 12 bases, with 15 bases remaining between them. For the CDR3, the DNA is TGTGCCAGCAGGGCCTTAGACGCTATCCAGCATTTT. It codes for CASRALDAIQHF.

The chain has TRBV11-2 and TRBJ2-2, with D perhaps TRBD1 or TRBD2 (5 bases each). Trimming shortened V by 4 bases and J by 7 bases, and 16 bases separated the two germline ends. Germline CDR1 SGHAT, CDR2 FQNNGV. CDR3 length: 15 residues. This CDR3 is CASSWGNAGIGELFF. Written as DNA, the CDR3 is TGTGCCAGCAGCTGGGGGAATGCAGGGATCGGGGAGCTGTTTTTT.

This clonotype was seen more than once but under ten times. The gene calls are TRBV29-1 and TRBJ2-5, with 7 bases that match TRBD2. CDR1 and CDR2 (germline): SQVTM, ANQGSEA. The CDR3 is made up of 12 amino acids. V lost 2 bases to trimming and J lost 5 bases; unmatched junction nucleotides: 2. The CDR3 spells CSVETAGETQYF. The CDR3 DNA follows: TGCAGCGTTGAAACAGCGGGGGAGACCCAGTACTTC.

This sequence joins TRBV4-1 and TRBJ2-1; 14 bases align to TRBD2. Germline-derived CDR1 and CDR2 are MGHRA and YSYEKL. V was clipped by 4 bases and J by 10 bases; unmatched bases: 9. This CDR3 contains 16 residues. The CDR3 loop is CASSPKGLAGGGEQFF. CDR3 DNA sequence: TGCGCCAGCAGCCCCAAAGGACTAGCGGGGGGAGGGGAGCAGTTCTTC.

There are many counts of this clonotype. J is TRBJ1-1 and V is TRBV5-1; 7 bases agree with TRBD1. Germline loops: CDR1 SGHRS, CDR2 YFSETQ. CDR3 size: 15 residues. V lost 3 bases, J lost 3 bases, and 8 bases stayed unmatched. The DNA for the CDR3 is TGCGCCAGCAGCTCCCAGGGGGGAGGATACACTGAAGCTTTCTTT. Translating gives CASSSQGGGYTEAFF. The full variable domain, completed using reference TRBV5-1 and TRBJ1-1, is KAGVTQTPRYLIKTRGQQVTLSCSPISGHRSVSWYQQTPGQGLQFLFEYFSETQRNKGNFPGRFSGRQFSNSRSEMNVSTLELGDSALYLCASSSQGGGYTEAFFGQGTRLTVV.

V usage is TRBV19 and J usage is TRBJ2-4; 12 nucleotides match TRBD2. CDR1 and CDR2 from the germline V gene are LNHDA and SQIVND (reference sequence). Germline trimming cut 5 bases from V and 0 bases from J; bases unmatched to any gene: 11. The CDR3 runs to 19 residues. CDR3 sequence: CASSESSGGADIAKNIQYF. DNA of the CDR3: TGTGCCAGTAGTGAATCTAGCGGGGGGGCTGATATAGCCAAAAACATTCAGTACTTC.

This clonotype has only a few counts. The chain joins TRBV20-1 to TRBJ1-2; a possible D gene is TRBD1 (5 bases). Trimming removed 2 bases from V and 7 bases from J, with 20 bases in between. This CDR3 is 15 amino acids long. Germline V gives CDR1 DFQATT, CDR2 SNEGSKA (reference sequence). CDR3 sequence (DNA): TGCAGTGCTAGAAATCGGCCCACAGGTCCCTCTGGCTACACCTTC. This codes for CSARNRPTGPSGYTF.

The rearrangement links TRBV7-9 to TRBJ1-1; 7 bases line up with TRBD1. Germline loops: CDR1 SEHNR, CDR2 FQNEAQ (reference sequence). The CDR3 is made up of 16 amino acids. V gave up 2 bases and J gave up 2 bases; unmatched junction bases: 8. The CDR3 is CASSLSGRGGNTEAFF. CDR3 nucleotide sequence: TGTGCCAGCAGCTTAAGCGGCAGGGGGGGCAACACTGAAGCTTTCTTT.